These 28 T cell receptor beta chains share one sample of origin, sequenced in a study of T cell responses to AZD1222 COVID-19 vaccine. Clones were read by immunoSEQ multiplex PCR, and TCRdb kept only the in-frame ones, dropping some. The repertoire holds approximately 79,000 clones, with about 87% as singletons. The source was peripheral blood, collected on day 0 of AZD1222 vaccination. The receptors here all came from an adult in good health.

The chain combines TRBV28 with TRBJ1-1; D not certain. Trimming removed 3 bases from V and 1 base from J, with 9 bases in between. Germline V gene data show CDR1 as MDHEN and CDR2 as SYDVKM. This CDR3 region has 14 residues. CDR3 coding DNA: TGTGCCAGCAGTTTCCCCCCCGAGAACACTGAAGCTTTCTTT. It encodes CASSFPPENTEAFF.

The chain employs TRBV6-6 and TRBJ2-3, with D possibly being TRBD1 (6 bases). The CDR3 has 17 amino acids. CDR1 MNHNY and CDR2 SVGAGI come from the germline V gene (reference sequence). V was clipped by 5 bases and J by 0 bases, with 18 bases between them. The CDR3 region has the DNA TGTGCCAGCAGTCGGACAGATTCCGCGTCTAGCACAGATACGCAGTATTTT. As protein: CASSRTDSASSTDTQYF.

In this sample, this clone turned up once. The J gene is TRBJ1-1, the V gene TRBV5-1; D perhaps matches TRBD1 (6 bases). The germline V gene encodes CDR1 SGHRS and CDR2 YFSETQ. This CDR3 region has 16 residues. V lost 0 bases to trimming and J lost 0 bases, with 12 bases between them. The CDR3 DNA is TGCGCCAGCAGCTTGGTAGGGGGGAAGATGAACACTGAAGCTTTCTTT. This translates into CASSLVGGKMNTEAFF.

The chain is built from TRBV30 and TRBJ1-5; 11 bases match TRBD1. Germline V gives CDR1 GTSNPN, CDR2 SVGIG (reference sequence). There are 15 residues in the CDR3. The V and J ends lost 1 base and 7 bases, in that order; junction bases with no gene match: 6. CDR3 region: CAWSAGQGARQPQHF. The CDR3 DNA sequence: TGTGCCTGGAGTGCTGGACAGGGGGCGAGGCAGCCCCAGCATTTT. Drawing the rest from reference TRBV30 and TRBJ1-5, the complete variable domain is SQTIHQWPATLVQPVGSPLSLECTVEGTSNPNLYWYRQAAGRGLQLLFYSVGIGQISSEVPQNLSASRPQDRQFILSSKKLLLSDSGFYLCAWSAGQGARQPQHFGDGTRLSIL.

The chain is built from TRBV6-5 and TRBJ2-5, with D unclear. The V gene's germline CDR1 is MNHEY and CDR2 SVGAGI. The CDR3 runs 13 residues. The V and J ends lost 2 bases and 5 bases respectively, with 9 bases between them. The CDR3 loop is CASSYRVGETQYF. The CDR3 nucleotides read TGTGCCAGCAGTTACAGGGTTGGGGAGACCCAGTACTTC.

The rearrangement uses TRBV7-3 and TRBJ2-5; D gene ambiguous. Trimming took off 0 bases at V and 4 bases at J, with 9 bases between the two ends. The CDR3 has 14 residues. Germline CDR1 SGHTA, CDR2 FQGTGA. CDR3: CASSLTSRSETQYF. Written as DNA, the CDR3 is TGTGCCAGCAGCTTAACCAGTCGATCAGAGACCCAGTACTTC.

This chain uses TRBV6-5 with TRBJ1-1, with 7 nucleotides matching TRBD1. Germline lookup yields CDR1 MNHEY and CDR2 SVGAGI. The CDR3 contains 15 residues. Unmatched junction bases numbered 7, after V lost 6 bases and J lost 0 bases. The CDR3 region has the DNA TGTGCCAGCAGGCGGGGACAGCCCTTGAACACTGAAGCTTTCTTT. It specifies CASRRGQPLNTEAFF.

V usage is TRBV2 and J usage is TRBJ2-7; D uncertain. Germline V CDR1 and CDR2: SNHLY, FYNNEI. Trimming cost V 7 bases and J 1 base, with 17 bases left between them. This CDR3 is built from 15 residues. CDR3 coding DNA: TGTGCCAGCAAGAAGCTCCCGGATGGGTCCTACGAGCAGTACTTC. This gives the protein CASKKLPDGSYEQYF.

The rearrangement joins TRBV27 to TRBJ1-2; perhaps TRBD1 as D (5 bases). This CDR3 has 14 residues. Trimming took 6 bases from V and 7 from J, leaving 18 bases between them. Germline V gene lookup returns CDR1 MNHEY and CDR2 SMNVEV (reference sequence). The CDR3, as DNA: TGTGCCAGCAGACCCGGGCGCTCCGGGGGTGGCTACACCTTC. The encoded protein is CASRPGRSGGGYTF.

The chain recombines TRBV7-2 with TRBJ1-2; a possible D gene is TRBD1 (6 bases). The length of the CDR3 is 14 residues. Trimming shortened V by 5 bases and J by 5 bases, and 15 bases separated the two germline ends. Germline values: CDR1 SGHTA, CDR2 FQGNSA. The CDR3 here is CASSRGRGAYGYTF. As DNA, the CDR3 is TGTGCCAGCAGCCGCGGGAGGGGGGCTTATGGCTACACCTTC. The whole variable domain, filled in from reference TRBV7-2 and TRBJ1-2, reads GAGVSQSPSNKVTEKGKDVELRCDPISGHTALYWYRQSLGQGLEFLIYFQGNSAPDKSGLPSDRFSAERTGGSVSTLTIQRTQQEDSAVYLCASSRGRGAYGYTFGSGTRLTVV.

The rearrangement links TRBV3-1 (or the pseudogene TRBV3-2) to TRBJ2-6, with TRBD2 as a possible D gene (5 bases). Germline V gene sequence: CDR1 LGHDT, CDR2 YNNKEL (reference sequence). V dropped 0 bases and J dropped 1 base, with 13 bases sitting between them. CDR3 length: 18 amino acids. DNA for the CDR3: TGTGCCAGCAGCCAAGAGTGGGAGAGGAGTTCTGGGGCCAACGTCCTGACTTTC. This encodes CASSQEWERSSGANVLTF.

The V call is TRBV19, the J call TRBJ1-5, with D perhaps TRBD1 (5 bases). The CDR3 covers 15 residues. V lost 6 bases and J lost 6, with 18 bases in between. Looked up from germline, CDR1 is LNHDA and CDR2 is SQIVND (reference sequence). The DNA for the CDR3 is TGTGCCAGTAGGATGTTGGCAGGGAAAGCTCAGCCCCAGCATTTT. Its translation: CASRMLAGKAQPQHF. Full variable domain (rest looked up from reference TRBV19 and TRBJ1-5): DGGITQSPKYLFRKEGQNVTLSCEQNLNHDAMYWYRQDPGQGLRLIYYSQIVNDFQKGDIAEGYSVSREKKESFPLTVTSAQKNPTAFYLCASRMLAGKAQPQHFGDGTRLSIL.

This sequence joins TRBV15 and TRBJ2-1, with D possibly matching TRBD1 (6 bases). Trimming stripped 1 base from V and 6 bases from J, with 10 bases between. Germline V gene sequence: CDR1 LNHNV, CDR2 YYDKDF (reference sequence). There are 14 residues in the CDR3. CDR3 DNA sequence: TGTGCCACCAGCAGAGGTAACAGGGCCAATGAGCAGTTCTTC. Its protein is CATSRGNRANEQFF.

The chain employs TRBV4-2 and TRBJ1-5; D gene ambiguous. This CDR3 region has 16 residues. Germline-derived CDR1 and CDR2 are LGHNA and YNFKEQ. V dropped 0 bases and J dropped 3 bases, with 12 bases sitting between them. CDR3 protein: CASSQDIVEHNQPQHF. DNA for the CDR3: TGTGCCAGCAGCCAAGATATAGTCGAACACAATCAGCCCCAGCATTTT.

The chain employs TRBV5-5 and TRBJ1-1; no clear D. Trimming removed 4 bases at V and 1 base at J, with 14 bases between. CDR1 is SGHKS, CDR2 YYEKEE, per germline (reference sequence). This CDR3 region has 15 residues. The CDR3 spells CASSPRAFTNTEAFF. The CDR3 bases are TGTGCCAGCAGCCCCCGGGCGTTTACGAACACTGAAGCTTTCTTT.

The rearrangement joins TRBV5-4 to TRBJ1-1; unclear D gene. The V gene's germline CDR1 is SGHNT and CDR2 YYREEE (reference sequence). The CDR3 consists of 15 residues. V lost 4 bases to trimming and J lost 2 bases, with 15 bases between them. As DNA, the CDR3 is TGTGCCAGCAGCGCCGGCCGGCCGGGAAACACTGAAGCTTTCTTT. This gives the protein CASSAGRPGNTEAFF. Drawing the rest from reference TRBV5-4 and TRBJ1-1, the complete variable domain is ETGVTQSPTHLIKTRGQQVTLRCSSQSGHNTVSWYQQALGQGPQFIFQYYREEENGRGNFPPRFSGLQFPNYSSELNVNALELDDSALYLCASSAGRPGNTEAFFGQGTRLTVV.

In DNA form, the CDR3 reads TGTGCCATCGGACGGGGCTTTGAGCAGTTCTTC. It encodes CAIGRGFEQFF. J is TRBJ2-1 and V is TRBV6-5; D tentatively reads TRBD1 or TRBD2 (5 bases each). This CDR3 comprises 11 residues. The germline V gene has CDR1 MNHEY and CDR2 SVGAGI. V lost 10 bases to trimming and J lost 9 bases, with 13 bases between them.

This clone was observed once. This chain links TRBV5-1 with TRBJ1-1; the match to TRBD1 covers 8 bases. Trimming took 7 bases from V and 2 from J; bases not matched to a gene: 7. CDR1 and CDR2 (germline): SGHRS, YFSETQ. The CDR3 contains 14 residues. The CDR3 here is CASRKDRVNTEAFF. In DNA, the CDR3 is TGCGCCAGCCGTAAGGACAGGGTCAACACTGAAGCTTTCTTT.

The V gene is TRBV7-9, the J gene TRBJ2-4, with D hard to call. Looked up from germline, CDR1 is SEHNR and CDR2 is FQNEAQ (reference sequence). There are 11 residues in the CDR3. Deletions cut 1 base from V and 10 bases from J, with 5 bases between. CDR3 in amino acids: CASSLDWIQYF. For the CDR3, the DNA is TGTGCCAGCAGCTTAGACTGGATTCAGTACTTC.

Here the CDR3 DNA reads TGTGCCAGCAGGGGGACAGTTACCTACGAGCAGTACTTC. Encoded protein: CASRGTVTYEQYF. The chain uses TRBV28 and TRBJ2-7; 7 bases map to TRBD1. With V trimmed by 6 bases and J by 2 bases, 4 bases remained unmatched. This CDR3 has 13 amino acids. Germline loops: CDR1 MDHEN, CDR2 SYDVKM.

The CDR3 DNA sequence: TGTGCCAGCAGGACAAATGTTAACACTGAAGCTTTCTTT. Protein product: CASRTNVNTEAFF. The genes are TRBV6-5 and TRBJ1-1; D is unresolved. The germline V gene encodes CDR1 MNHEY and CDR2 SVGAGI. Trimming removed 6 bases from V and 2 bases from J, with 10 bases in between. This CDR3 is built from 13 residues.

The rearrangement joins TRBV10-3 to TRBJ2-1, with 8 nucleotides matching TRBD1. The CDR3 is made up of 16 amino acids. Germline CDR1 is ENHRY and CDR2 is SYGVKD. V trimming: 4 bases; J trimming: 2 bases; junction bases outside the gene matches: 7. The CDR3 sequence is CAISGYGQGTYNEQFF. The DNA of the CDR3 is TGTGCCATCAGTGGCTACGGACAGGGTACCTACAATGAGCAGTTCTTC.

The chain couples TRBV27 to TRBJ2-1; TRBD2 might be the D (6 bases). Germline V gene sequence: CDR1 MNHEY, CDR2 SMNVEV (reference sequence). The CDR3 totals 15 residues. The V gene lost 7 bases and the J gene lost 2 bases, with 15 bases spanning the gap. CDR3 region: CASTLWGGTYNEQFF. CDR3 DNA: TGTGCCAGCACCTTGTGGGGCGGGACCTACAATGAGCAGTTCTTC.

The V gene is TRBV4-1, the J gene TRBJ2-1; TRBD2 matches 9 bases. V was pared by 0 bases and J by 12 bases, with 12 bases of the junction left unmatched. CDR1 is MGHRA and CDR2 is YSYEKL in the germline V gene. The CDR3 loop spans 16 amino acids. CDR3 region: CASSQDDAGGPYRQFF. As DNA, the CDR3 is TGCGCCAGCAGCCAAGATGACGCGGGAGGGCCCTATCGGCAGTTCTTC.

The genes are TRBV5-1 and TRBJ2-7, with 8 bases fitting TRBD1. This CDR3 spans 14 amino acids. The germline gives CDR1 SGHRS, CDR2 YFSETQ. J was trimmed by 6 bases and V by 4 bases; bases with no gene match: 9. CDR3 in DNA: TGCGCCAGCAGCGTTGGATCAGGGGGCAGCGAGCAGTACTTC. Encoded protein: CASSVGSGGSEQYF.

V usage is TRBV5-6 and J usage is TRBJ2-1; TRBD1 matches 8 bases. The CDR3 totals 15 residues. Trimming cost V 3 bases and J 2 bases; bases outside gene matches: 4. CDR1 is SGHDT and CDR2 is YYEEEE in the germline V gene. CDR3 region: CASSWGTGPYNEQFF. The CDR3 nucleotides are TGTGCCAGCAGCTGGGGGACAGGTCCCTACAATGAGCAGTTCTTC.

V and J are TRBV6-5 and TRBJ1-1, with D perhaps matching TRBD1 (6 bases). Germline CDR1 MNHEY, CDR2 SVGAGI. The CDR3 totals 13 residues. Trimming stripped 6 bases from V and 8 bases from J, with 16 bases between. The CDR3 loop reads CASRAGTLPEAFF. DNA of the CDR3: TGTGCCAGCAGGGCCGGGACACTGCCCGAAGCTTTCTTT.

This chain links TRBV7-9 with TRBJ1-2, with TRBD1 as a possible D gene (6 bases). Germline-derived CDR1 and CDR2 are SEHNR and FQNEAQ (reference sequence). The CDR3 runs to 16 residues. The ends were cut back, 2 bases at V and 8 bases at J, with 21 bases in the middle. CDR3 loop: CASSLSDAGARGGYTF. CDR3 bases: TGTGCCAGCAGCTTATCAGATGCGGGGGCGAGGGGAGGCTACACCTTC.